The 22 T cell receptor beta chains presented below share a single source sample, sequenced in a study of blood T cell repertoires in COVID-19. Libraries were prepared by immunoSEQ multiplex PCR; TCRdb keeps only in-frame clonotypes and omits some of them. The sample includes approximately 280,000 clones, roughly 91% seen only once; the top ten take 4.6%. The specimen sequenced was peripheral blood. The receptors here all came from a man between 35 and 55 years old with acute or convalescent COVID-19.

As to this clone: Additional DNA sequences in this sample encode the identical CDR3. The V and J genes are TRBV6-1 and TRBJ1-1; D is possibly TRBD1 (5 bases). This CDR3 is built from 13 residues. Between the trimmed V and J ends, which lost 2 bases and 4 bases, there was a span of 8 bases. From germline, CDR1 is MNHNS and CDR2 SASEGT. The CDR3 here is CASSEQGGTEAFF. The DNA of the CDR3 is TGTGCCAGCAGTGAACAGGGTGGCACTGAAGCTTTCTTT.

This chain links TRBV11-2 with TRBJ2-7, with a possible D match to TRBD1 (6 bases). Germline loops: CDR1 SGHAT, CDR2 FQNNGV. The CDR3 has 13 amino acids. V was cut by 5 bases and J by 7 bases, with 15 bases left in between. The CDR3: CASSGTGLGEQYF. CDR3 coding DNA: TGTGCCAGCAGCGGTACAGGGCTCGGAGAGCAGTACTTC.

This clone was observed a single time. The chain recombines TRBV2 with TRBJ1-5; 8 bases are a match to TRBD1. Looked up from germline, CDR1 is SNHLY and CDR2 is FYNNEI. With V trimmed by 8 bases and J by 7 bases, 7 bases remained unmatched. The CDR3 totals 13 residues. CDR3 DNA sequence: TGTGCCAGCCAGGACAGGGTGAACCAGCCCCAGCATTTT. Its translation is CASQDRVNQPQHF.

This chain joins TRBV6-1 and TRBJ2-1; possible D gene TRBD1, 6 bases. CDR1 MNHNS and CDR2 SASEGT come from the germline V gene. V was trimmed by 2 bases and J by 2 bases, leaving 13 bases between them. This CDR3 has 16 amino acids. This CDR3 reads CASSEYQGMPYNEQFF. DNA of the CDR3: TGTGCCAGCAGTGAATACCAGGGGATGCCCTACAATGAGCAGTTCTTC.

This chain uses TRBV28 with TRBJ2-7, with D maybe TRBD1 (5 bases). V was trimmed by 8 bases and J by 1 base, leaving 18 bases between them. The CDR3 runs to 15 residues. Germline-derived CDR1 and CDR2 are MDHEN and SYDVKM. CDR3 in amino acids: CASSLYRTISYEQYF. CDR3 nucleotides: TGTGCCAGCTCCTTGTACAGGACAATATCCTACGAGCAGTACTTC.

The chain couples TRBV6-1 to TRBJ2-7; tentatively, D is TRBD1 (6 bases). Trimming removed 2 bases from V and 3 bases from J, with 14 bases in between. The CDR3 spans 15 residues. Per germline, CDR1 MNHNS and CDR2 SASEGT. The CDR3 here is CASSEMVGRGYEQYF. The CDR3 DNA reads TGTGCCAGCAGTGAAATGGTTGGCAGGGGCTACGAGCAGTACTTC.

The chain carries TRBV11-2 and TRBJ2-1; TRBD2 agrees at 10 bases. CDR3 length: 16 residues. J gave up 2 bases and V 5 bases, and 6 bases lay outside the gene matches. Germline V gene lookup returns CDR1 SGHAT and CDR2 FQNNGV. CDR3 coding DNA: TGTGCCAGCAGCCCAACTAGCGGGGCGACCTACAATGAGCAGTTCTTC. Its translation is CASSPTSGATYNEQFF.

The genes are TRBV5-1 and TRBJ2-7, with 9 positions matching TRBD1. The CDR3 extends over 15 amino acids. Germline CDR1 and CDR2: SGHRS and YFSETQ. The V gene end was trimmed by 2 bases and the J gene end by 5 bases; junction bases not matched to a gene: 8. CDR3 sequence: CASSFSGTGTDEQYF. CDR3 sequence (DNA): TGCGCCAGCAGCTTTTCCGGGACAGGGACAGACGAGCAGTACTTC.

This sequence joins TRBV20-1 and TRBJ2-1, with 9 bases lining up with TRBD2. The CDR3 is made up of 10 amino acids. Losses at the gene ends were 6 bases for V and 12 bases for J; bases not matched to a gene: 3. In germline, CDR1 is DFQATT, CDR2 SNEGSKA (reference sequence). CDR3 region: CSAGAGGQFF. DNA of the CDR3: TGCAGTGCCGGAGCGGGGGGGCAGTTCTTC.

The genes are TRBV3-1 (or the pseudogene TRBV3-2) and TRBJ2-3; the D is unclear. V lost 1 base, J lost 5 bases, and 13 bases lay in between. Per the germline V gene, CDR1 is LGHDT and CDR2 is YNNKEL (reference sequence). The CDR3 has 15 residues. The CDR3 DNA follows: TGTGCCAGCAGCCAAGTACGGTCCCTCGGAGATACGCAGTATTTT. This gives the protein CASSQVRSLGDTQYF.

The J gene is TRBJ1-2, the V gene TRBV12-3 or TRBV12-4; maybe TRBD1 (5 bases). The CDR3 totals 12 residues. CDR3 bases: TGTCCATCCCCTATTCAGGGTAATGGCTACACCTTC. Amino acids: CPSPIQGNGYTF.

The chain recombines TRBV6-4 with TRBJ1-1, with 7 bases that match TRBD1. V shed 4 bases and J 5 bases; nucleotides not matched to a gene: 7. The CDR3 totals 14 residues. The germline V gene has CDR1 MRHNA and CDR2 SNTAGT. The CDR3 sequence: CASSADRVGTEAFF. CDR3 in DNA: TGTGCCAGCAGTGCCGACAGGGTCGGTACTGAAGCTTTCTTT.

This chain links TRBV10-2 with TRBJ1-6; the match to TRBD1 covers 7 bases. V was pared by 6 bases and J by 15 bases, with 8 bases of the junction left unmatched. Germline V gene sequence: CDR1 WSHSY, CDR2 SAAADI. The length of the CDR3 is 12 residues. CDR3 sequence: CASSATGENLHF. The CDR3 nucleotides are TGCGCCAGCAGCGCCACAGGGGAAAACCTCCACTTT.

The J gene is TRBJ2-1, the V gene TRBV4-2; 11 bases match TRBD2. V shed 0 bases and J 4 bases; nucleotides not matched to a gene: 5. In germline, CDR1 is LGHNA, CDR2 YNFKEQ. The CDR3 has 17 amino acids. This CDR3 is CASSQDPTSGAYNEQFF. CDR3 DNA: TGTGCCAGCAGCCAAGATCCGACTAGCGGGGCTTACAATGAGCAGTTCTTC.

This chain's CDR3 is CATGTGGQFYNEQFF. CDR3 nucleotide sequence: TGTGCCACCGGGACGGGGGGGCAATTCTACAATGAGCAGTTCTTC. V and J are TRBV24-1 and TRBJ2-1, with 8 positions matching TRBD2. With V trimmed by 9 bases and J by 3 bases, 9 bases remained unmatched. CDR1 is KGHDR, CDR2 SFDVKD, per germline. CDR3 length: 15 amino acids.

The chain is built from TRBV7-2 and TRBJ2-3; possible D gene TRBD1, 6 bases. CDR1 is SGHTA and CDR2 is FQGNSA in the germline V gene. This CDR3 region has 16 residues. V shed 8 bases and J shed 2 bases, with 20 bases lying between them. Here the CDR3 reads CASCPSWGQTTDTQYF. The DNA of the CDR3 is TGTGCCAGCTGTCCCTCATGGGGGCAGACCACAGATACGCAGTATTTT.

The genes are TRBV4-2 and TRBJ1-1, with 8 bases matching TRBD1. The CDR3 spans 15 residues. CDR1 is LGHNA and CDR2 is YNFKEQ in the germline V gene. The V gene end was trimmed by 2 bases and the J gene end by 3 bases; junction bases not matched to a gene: 5. The CDR3 spells CASSQNHRGDTEAFF. The CDR3 region has the DNA TGTGCCAGCAGCCAAAATCACAGGGGGGACACTGAAGCTTTCTTT.

In regard to this clone: At the DNA level, this CDR3 is encoded by other sequences in the same sample as well. The chain uses TRBV29-1 and TRBJ1-2, with 7 positions matching TRBD1. This CDR3 region has 12 residues. In germline, CDR1 is SQVTM, CDR2 ANQGSEA. V trimming: 4 bases; J trimming: 3 bases; junction bases outside the gene matches: 2. This CDR3 is CSVGQGDYGYTF. The CDR3 DNA reads as TGCAGCGTTGGGCAGGGGGACTATGGCTACACCTTC. The full variable domain, its missing parts supplied by reference TRBV29-1 and TRBJ1-2, is SAVISQKPSRDICQRGTSLTIQCQVDSQVTMMFWYRQQPGQSLTLIATANQGSEATYESGFVIDKFPISRPNLTFSTLTVSNMSPEDSSIYLCSVGQGDYGYTFGSGTRLTVV.

The V and J genes are TRBV3-1 (or the pseudogene TRBV3-2) and TRBJ1-1, with D possibly TRBD1 on 5 matching bases. V gave up 8 bases and J gave up 0 bases, with 16 bases separating them. In germline, CDR1 is LGHDT, CDR2 YNNKEL (reference sequence). This CDR3 has 15 amino acids. The CDR3 loop reads CASRGTFPMNTEAFF. The CDR3 DNA reads TGTGCCAGCCGGGGGACCTTTCCAATGAACACTGAAGCTTTCTTT.

This rearrangement joins TRBV6-5 to TRBJ1-1; unclear D gene. The CDR3 runs to 14 residues. Trimming took 7 bases from V and 3 from J, leaving 15 bases between them. Germline-derived CDR1 and CDR2 are MNHEY and SVGAGI. The CDR3 loop reads CASKEITRDTEAFF. In DNA, the CDR3 is TGTGCCAGCAAGGAAATCACTCGGGACACTGAAGCTTTCTTT.

The rearrangement joins TRBV29-1 to TRBJ2-1; TRBD1 agrees at 8 bases. V gave up 6 bases and J gave up 2 bases; unmatched junction bases: 9. Germline V gene data show CDR1 as SQVTM and CDR2 as ANQGSEA. The CDR3 has 15 amino acids. CDR3 nucleotides: TGCAGCGTGGGGGACAGGAGAGGACCCTACAATGAGCAGTTCTTC. Its protein is CSVGDRRGPYNEQFF.

This clone was observed a single time. The chain combines TRBV2 with TRBJ2-7; D possibly corresponds to TRBD2 (6 bases). In germline, CDR1 is SNHLY, CDR2 FYNNEI. With 6 bases removed from V and 4 bases from J, the gap between germline ends came to 13 bases. There are 13 residues in the CDR3. CDR3 protein: CASSGSRSYEQYF. The CDR3 nucleotides are TGTGCCAGCAGCGGGAGTAGATCGTACGAGCAGTACTTC. The full variable domain, with the rest looked up from reference TRBV2 and TRBJ2-7, is EPEVTQTPSHQVTQMGQEVILRCVPISNHLYFYWYRQILGQKVEFLVSFYNNEISEKSEIFDDQFSVERPDGSNFTLKIRSTKLEDSAMYFCASSGSRSYEQYFGPGTRLTVT.